By sample fraction, the clone carrying this TCR beta chain is medium-sized. Its antigen is unknown. Amplification of TCR beta used genomic DNA extracted from peripheral blood. A mixed TRB-A/B primer pool amplified rearranged TRB by multiplex touch-down PCR. TCRdb called the multiplex PCR reads again in MiXCR, with one record for every CDR3 protein. The sample lists about 5,000 distinct CDR3 sequences, 20% to 25% occurring once. This sample is part of a study of T cell repertoires in aging, cancer and after chemotherapy. Looking at the study overall: Six age groups, ranging from 30 or younger to 70 or older, included the donors. Findings and caveats of the study: Across the chemotherapy interval, each cancer cohort showed higher median generation probability, suggesting thymic rebound. Healthy donors lost TCR diversity with age mainly through richness, cancer patients through richness and evenness.

Germline CDR1 GTSNPN, CDR2 SVGIG (reference sequence). The CDR3 is 15 residues long. The V end lost 3 bases, the J end lost 1 base, and 14 bases lay between the germline ends. The chain is built from TRBV30 and TRBJ2-3, with D possibly matching TRBD2 (5 bases). The clonotype comes from a human donor in good health. The donor label of this sample is uncertain. Specimen: blood. The CDR3 is CAWRGWRARTDTQYF. The CDR3 coding sequence is TGTGCCTGGAGGGGGTGGCGGGCCCGCACAGATACGCAGTATTTT.